Below are 30 T cell receptor beta chains sequenced from a single sample in a study of naive and memory T cell subsets. Both TRBC1 and TRBC2 were covered by a beta constant-region primer of two equimolar oligonucleotides. The ligated cDNA underwent four PCR rounds using SP2 and nested alpha and beta constant-region primers. TCRdb re-analysed the UMI-ligation and nested PCR reads in MiXCR, keeping a single row per CDR3 protein. Of about 4,400 distinct CDR3 sequences in the sample, around 5.2% are singletons; the top ten hold roughly 24%. The specimen sequenced was effector memory CD8+ T cells from blood. The subset is: effector memory, CD45RA- CD27-. Receptors were obtained from a human donor in good health.

Relative to its sample, this clonotype is medium-sized. The V and J genes are TRBV24-1 and TRBJ2-1; 11 bases match TRBD2. V lost 7 bases, J lost 10 bases, and 8 bases stayed unmatched. Germline V lookup: CDR1 KGHDR, CDR2 SFDVKD. The CDR3 covers 14 residues. CDR3 nucleotide sequence: TGTGCCACCAGCGCATCGGGACTAGCGGAAGAGCAGTTCTTC. It yields the protein CATSASGLAEEQFF.

This clonotype was observed a few times. V gene TRBV6-2 or TRBV6-3 combines with J gene TRBJ2-1, with a tentative D call TRBD1 (5 bases). The V and J ends lost 2 bases and 7 bases respectively, with 9 bases between them. CDR3 size: 13 residues. Per the germline V gene, CDR1 is MNHEY and CDR2 is SVGEGT. The CDR3 DNA sequence: TGTGCCAGCAGTTACCAGGGAATGAATGAGCAGTTCTTC. Residues: CASSYQGMNEQFF.

Many counts were recorded for this clonotype. The V gene is TRBV4-3, the J gene TRBJ2-6, with TRBD2 as a possible D gene (6 bases). Germline-derived CDR1 and CDR2 are LGHNA and YSLEER. Trimming pared 4 bases from V and 0 bases from J, leaving 10 bases between. The CDR3 spans 16 residues. The DNA of the CDR3 is TGCGCCAGCAGCCGGGACTTCAGCTCTGGGGCCAACGTCCTGACTTTC. Protein product: CASSRDFSSGANVLTF.

This clonotype was recorded many times. V gene TRBV4-2 combines with J gene TRBJ2-3; tentative D call: TRBD2 (6 bases). The germline V gene encodes CDR1 LGHNA and CDR2 YNFKEQ. This CDR3 spans 16 amino acids. V lost 6 bases to trimming and J lost 4 bases, with 20 bases between them. In DNA form, the CDR3 reads TGTGCCAGCAGTCCGTCGGGCGGGAACCCCCCAGATACGCAGTATTTT. Amino acid sequence: CASSPSGGNPPDTQYF.

At least ten counts were recorded for this clonotype. The rearrangement links TRBV13 to TRBJ2-3; TRBD2 matches 7 bases. Germline V gives CDR1 PRHDT, CDR2 FYEKMQ (reference sequence). After removal of 4 bases from V and 2 bases from J, the junction contained 9 bases not matched to a gene. The CDR3 loop spans 16 amino acids. CDR3 residues: CASSSPGEGSTDTQYF. DNA of the CDR3: TGTGCCAGCAGCTCCCCTGGGGAGGGCTCCACAGATACGCAGTATTTT.

This clonotype was seen ten or more times. The V call is TRBV7-4, the J call TRBJ2-7, with D maybe TRBD1 (5 bases). CDR1 is SGHVT and CDR2 is SQSDAQ in the germline V gene. The CDR3 consists of 15 residues. The V end lost 3 bases, the J end lost 5 bases, and 17 bases lay between the germline ends. DNA for the CDR3: TGTGCCAGCAGCTTCGGCAGGGATTACGGTGACGAGCAGTACTTC. This sequence encodes CASSFGRDYGDEQYF.

This clonotype was observed a handful of times. The chain links TRBV19 to TRBJ2-1, with D possibly being TRBD1 (6 bases). Germline CDR1 and CDR2: LNHDA and SQIVND (reference sequence). This CDR3 is built from 15 residues. Trimming removed 6 bases from V and 3 bases from J, with 15 bases in between. The CDR3 nucleotides read TGTGCCAGTAGCCCACCGGGACACTTCTACAATGAGCAGTTCTTC. This encodes CASSPPGHFYNEQFF.

This clonotype has a count of ten or more. The chain combines TRBV14 with TRBJ2-1; D is perhaps TRBD2 (5 bases). V lost 4 bases and J lost 9, with 10 bases in between. The germline V gene encodes CDR1 SGHDN and CDR2 FVKESK. This CDR3 is built from 12 residues. In DNA form, the CDR3 reads TGTGCCAGCAGCCCGGGGTACGGTGAGCAGTTCTTC. Translation gives CASSPGYGEQFF.

This clonotype was observed at least ten times. V and J are TRBV9 and TRBJ2-7; 7 bases agree with TRBD1. With V trimmed by 4 bases and J by 2 bases, 12 bases remained unmatched. The CDR3 has 16 amino acids. Germline V gene data show CDR1 as SGDLS and CDR2 as YYNGEE. Written as DNA, the CDR3 is TGTGCCAGCAGCCCGGGGACAGTTCGGAGTCCCTACGAGCAGTACTTC. Encoded protein: CASSPGTVRSPYEQYF.

This clonotype was counted at least ten times. The chain employs TRBV20-1 and TRBJ1-5; tentatively, D is TRBD1 (6 bases). V was clipped by 4 bases and J by 2 bases, with 18 bases between them. CDR1 is DFQATT and CDR2 is SNEGSKA in the germline V gene (reference sequence). The CDR3 runs 16 residues. The CDR3 protein is CSAITGRGTGNQPQHF. In DNA form, the CDR3 reads TGCAGTGCTATCACGGGCAGGGGAACGGGCAATCAGCCCCAGCATTTT.

The chain couples TRBV9 to TRBJ2-7; 8 bases are shared with TRBD1. CDR1 SGDLS and CDR2 YYNGEE come from the germline V gene. The CDR3 extends over 14 amino acids. J lost 2 bases, V lost 4 bases, and 5 bases had no gene match. Here the CDR3 DNA reads TGTGCCAGCAGCCCCGGACAGGGACCCTACGAGCAGTACTTC. Translated, it gives CASSPGQGPYEQYF.

This clonotype was seen ten or more times. The chain combines TRBV20-1 with TRBJ2-1; TRBD2 matches at 11 bases. Losses at the gene ends were 5 bases for V and 4 bases for J; bases not matched to a gene: 4. The CDR3 is 14 residues long. Germline V CDR1 and CDR2: DFQATT, SNEGSKA (reference sequence). For the CDR3, the DNA is TGCAGTGCTCCTAGCGGGAGGACATACAATGAGCAGTTCTTC. Protein sequence: CSAPSGRTYNEQFF.

This clonotype came up many times. The CDR3 protein is CASRSTDTQYF. The CDR3 region has the DNA TGCGCCAGCAGAAGCACAGATACGCAGTATTTT. V and J are TRBV5-1 and TRBJ2-3; D not resolved. V lost 5 bases to trimming and J lost 0 bases, with 1 base between them. The CDR3 has 11 amino acids. The germline gives CDR1 SGHRS, CDR2 YFSETQ.

By share, this clonotype counts as medium-sized. The rearrangement links TRBV29-1 to TRBJ1-5; a weak D match, TRBD1 (6 bases). The germline V gene encodes CDR1 SQVTM and CDR2 ANQGSEA. The CDR3 covers 13 residues. V lost 4 bases and J lost 6, with 13 bases in between. CDR3 in amino acids: CSVVTGGGQPQHF. The DNA for the CDR3 is TGCAGCGTTGTCACCGGGGGCGGTCAGCCCCAGCATTTT.

This clonotype was counted between two and nine times. J is TRBJ2-7 and V is TRBV27; D might be TRBD1 (6 bases). The CDR3 sequence is 12 residues long. Deletions cut 4 bases from V and 3 bases from J, with 7 bases between. Germline V gene sequence: CDR1 MNHEY, CDR2 SMNVEV (reference sequence). CDR3 region: CASSSDSYEQYF. The CDR3 DNA reads as TGTGCCAGCAGTTCGGACAGCTACGAGCAGTACTTC.

In its sample, this clonotype was seen many times. The chain couples TRBV28 to TRBJ2-2, with D unclear. The germline V gene has CDR1 MDHEN and CDR2 SYDVKM. The length of the CDR3 is 16 residues. V was shortened by 0 bases and J by 4 bases, with 12 bases between the two germline ends. This CDR3 is CASSLWPHYPTGELFF. DNA for the CDR3: TGTGCCAGCAGTTTATGGCCCCACTACCCCACCGGGGAGCTGTTTTTT.

This clonotype has a handful of counts. The chain employs TRBV20-1 and TRBJ1-1; TRBD1 agrees at 9 bases. The CDR3 has 13 amino acids. Germline V gene data show CDR1 as DFQATT and CDR2 as SNEGSKA (reference sequence). The CDR3 region is CRATTGGETEAFF. The CDR3 bases are TGCAGAGCGACCACAGGGGGCGAAACTGAAGCTTTCTTT.

This clonotype has ten or more counts. The V call is TRBV25-1, the J call TRBJ1-2, with 9 bases aligning to TRBD1. The ends lost 4 bases at V and 4 bases at J; junction bases unmatched: 4. In germline, CDR1 is MGHDK, CDR2 SYGVNS. The CDR3 has 14 amino acids. In DNA form, the CDR3 reads TGTGCCAGCAGTGGGGACAGGGCGGTCTATGGCTACACCTTC. It encodes CASSGDRAVYGYTF.

This clonotype is termed medium-sized. The V call is TRBV27, the J call TRBJ1-5, with 8 bases matching TRBD1. The CDR3 is 13 amino acids. Germline V gene sequence: CDR1 MNHEY, CDR2 SMNVEV (reference sequence). After removal of 10 bases from V and 6 bases from J, the junction contained 8 bases not matched to a gene. DNA of the CDR3: TGTGCCACCCGACAGGGGCCCAGTCAGCCCCAGCATTTT. It codes for CATRQGPSQPQHF.

The genes are TRBV6-1 and TRBJ2-1; D remains ambiguous. CDR3 length: 14 amino acids. Germline-derived CDR1 and CDR2 are MNHNS and SASEGT. Trimming removed 1 base from V and 0 bases from J, with 4 bases in between. CDR3 region: CASSEGDSYNEQFF. CDR3 bases: TGTGCCAGCAGTGAAGGGGACTCCTACAATGAGCAGTTCTTC.

In its sample, this clonotype is large. This chain links TRBV6-2 or TRBV6-3 with TRBJ1-6; D not resolved. Germline V CDR1 and CDR2: MNHEY, SVGEGT. V gave up 7 bases and J gave up 9 bases, with 22 bases separating them. The CDR3 covers 16 residues. The CDR3 nucleotides read TGTGCCAGCACCTACGCCCAGGAGGGCCCAACTTCACCCCTCCACTTT. This sequence encodes CASTYAQEGPTSPLHF.

This clonotype was seen a handful of times. The rearrangement links TRBV6-6 to TRBJ2-3; 8 bases are shared with TRBD1. After removal of 5 bases from V and 2 bases from J, the junction contained 3 bases not matched to a gene. The germline gives CDR1 MNHNY, CDR2 SVGAGI (reference sequence). The CDR3 extends over 14 amino acids. CDR3 nucleotide sequence: TGTGCCAGCAGTGCGACAGGGGACACAGATACGCAGTATTTT. It specifies CASSATGDTDTQYF.

This clonotype was detected ten times or more. The chain has TRBV3-1 and TRBJ2-5; D gene ambiguous. The CDR3 runs 14 residues. V lost 2 bases, J lost 4 bases, and 11 bases lay in between. Germline loops: CDR1 LGHDT, CDR2 YNNKEL (reference sequence). The CDR3 loop reads CASSQQRSPETQYF. The CDR3 DNA reads TGTGCCAGCAGCCAACAAAGAAGTCCAGAGACCCAGTACTTC.

This clonotype has a count of ten or more. A read error may produce the germline difference seen at one junction end. The chain employs TRBV10-2 and TRBJ2-7; 10 positions agree with TRBD2. The CDR3 covers 16 residues. Germline values: CDR1 WSHSY, CDR2 SAAADI. The CDR3 here is CASSESGTSALRSIGF. The CDR3 DNA sequence: TGCGCCAGCAGTGAGTCAGGGACTAGCGCGCTTCGTTCGATCGGTTTC.

There are many counts of this clonotype. This chain joins TRBV5-1 and TRBJ2-7; D is perhaps TRBD2 (5 bases). The CDR3 is 12 residues long. Trimming stripped 4 bases from V and 4 bases from J, with 9 bases between. CDR1 SGHRS and CDR2 YFSETQ come from the germline V gene. The CDR3 DNA reads as TGCGCCAGCAGCCCGGGGTATTACGAGCAGTACTTC. This codes for CASSPGYYEQYF.

Details on this clonotype: Just one base apart from a much larger clone, this may be a read error. DNA of the CDR3: TGTGCCAGACGTAGGGGGAACACTGAAGCTTTCTTT. Encoded protein: CARRRGNTEAFF. The rearrangement links TRBV19 to TRBJ1-1, with D possibly TRBD1 on 5 matching bases. The V end was cut by 9 bases, the J end by 1 base, with 9 bases between. In germline, CDR1 is LNHDA, CDR2 SQIVND (reference sequence). This CDR3 has 12 amino acids.

This clonotype has a handful of counts. The rearrangement joins TRBV11-2 to TRBJ2-1; D gene uncertain. The CDR3 has 17 residues. V was trimmed by 7 bases and J by 2 bases, leaving 21 bases between them. Germline V gene lookup returns CDR1 SGHAT and CDR2 FQNNGV. In DNA form, the CDR3 reads TGTGCCAGCAAGTTAGAATTCAACCCTAAACCCTACAATGAGCAGTTCTTC. Protein product: CASKLEFNPKPYNEQFF.

This clonotype has just a few counts. J is TRBJ2-1 and V is TRBV24-1; D may be TRBD2 (7 bases). The CDR3 covers 15 residues. Trimming shortened V by 9 bases and J by 3 bases, and 17 bases separated the two germline ends. CDR1 is KGHDR and CDR2 is SFDVKD in the germline V gene. CDR3 coding DNA: TGTGCCACCGGCGCGGGGGACAACGACTACAATGAGCAGTTCTTC. Protein: CATGAGDNDYNEQFF.

There are many counts of this clonotype. The chain employs TRBV7-9 and TRBJ1-6; D ambiguous. Germline CDR1 reads SEHNR; CDR2 reads FQNEAQ (reference sequence). CDR3 length equals 14 residues. The V end was cut by 3 bases, the J end by 10 bases, with 13 bases between. The CDR3 here is CASSLAQFLSPLHF. CDR3 DNA: TGTGCCAGCAGCTTGGCACAGTTTTTATCACCCCTCCACTTT.

This clonotype was found a few times. V gene TRBV15 combines with J gene TRBJ2-5; weak D call: TRBD1 (6 bases). CDR1 and CDR2 (germline): LNHNV, YYDKDF (reference sequence). This CDR3 has 14 residues. The V end was cut by 4 bases, the J end by 1 base, with 10 bases between. The CDR3 DNA follows: TGTGCCACCAGCACCTTGGACAGCCAAGAGACCCAGTACTTC. Protein product: CATSTLDSQETQYF.